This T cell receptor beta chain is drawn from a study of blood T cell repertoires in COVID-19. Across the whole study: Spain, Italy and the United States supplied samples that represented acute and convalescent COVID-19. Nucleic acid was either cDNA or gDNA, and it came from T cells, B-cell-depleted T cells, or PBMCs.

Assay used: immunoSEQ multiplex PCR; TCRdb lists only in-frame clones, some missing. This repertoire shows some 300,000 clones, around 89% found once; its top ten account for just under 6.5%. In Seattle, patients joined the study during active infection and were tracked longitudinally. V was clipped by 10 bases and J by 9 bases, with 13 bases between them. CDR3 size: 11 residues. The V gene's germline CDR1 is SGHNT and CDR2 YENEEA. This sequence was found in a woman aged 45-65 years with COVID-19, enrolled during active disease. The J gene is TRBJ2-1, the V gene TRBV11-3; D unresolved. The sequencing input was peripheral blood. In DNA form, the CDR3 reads TGTGCCATCCTATCATACGGTGAGCAGTTCTTC. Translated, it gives CAILSYGEQFF.